This entry features one T cell receptor (beta chain) sequence. The V gene's germline CDR1 is GTSNPN and CDR2 SVGIG (reference sequence). The CDR3 consists of 13 residues. The V end lost 4 bases, the J end lost 2 bases, and 11 bases lay between the germline ends. This record comes from a study of blood T cell repertoires in COVID-19. The overall study: Samples of COVID-19 (acute and convalescent) were obtained from the United States, Italy and Spain. T cells, B-cell-depleted T cells, or PBMCs supplied cDNA or gDNA.

Original data processing: For nucleated cells, counts were estimated from reference gene primer amplification. Profiled with immunoSEQ multiplex PCR; TCRdb holds only in-frame clones, not every one. V, J and clone size reflect that table, while D and trimming were determined from the DNA. Counted here are nearly 200,000 clones, around 84% occurring once; the ten biggest clones make up around 19%. The genes are TRBV30 and TRBJ1-2, with TRBD1 as a possible D gene (5 bases). This TCR derives from a human donor in a cohort sampled during active COVID-19. The sequenced sample was peripheral blood. For the CDR3, the DNA is TGTGCCTGGATTCGGCAGGGCAACTATGGCTACACCTTC. Residues: CAWIRQGNYGYTF.